The 2 T cell receptor beta chains below were found in one sample sequenced in a study of identical twins. MiXCR was run by TCRdb on the 5' RACE reads, yielding one entry per CDR3 protein. The table shows under 300,000 distinct CDR3 sequences, with 12% occurring only once. This sample was shared with a second study, whose subject was yellow fever vaccine responses in identical twins.

Sequenced material: memory (CD45RO+) T cells sorted from blood. The receptors shown here come from a woman between 18 and 29 years old in good health.

CDR3 amino acids: CAWSVGRGTGELFF. As DNA, the CDR3 is TGTGCCTGGAGTGTCGGACGGGGGACCGGGGAGCTGTTTTTT. The chain is built from TRBV30 and TRBJ2-2, with D perhaps TRBD2 (6 bases). Trimming pared 0 bases from V and 5 bases from J, leaving 10 bases between. This CDR3 comprises 14 residues. Per germline, CDR1 GTSNPN and CDR2 SVGIG (reference sequence).

Ten or more counts support this clonotype. The V gene is TRBV6-4, the J gene TRBJ2-3; 8 positions match TRBD2. Trimming cost V 3 bases and J 6 bases; bases outside gene matches: 8. Germline V CDR1 and CDR2: MRHNA, SNTAGT. There are 15 residues in the CDR3. The CDR3 protein is CASSEDGGAVDTQYF. CDR3 in DNA: TGTGCCAGCAGTGAAGACGGGGGGGCCGTTGATACGCAGTATTTT.